This TCR beta chain was recorded in a study of OX40 agonist ivuxolimab in advanced cancers. Across the study: In this trial design, patients received ivuxolimab intravenously at 0.01 to 10 mg/kg every 2 weeks.

On cycle 4 day 1 and cycle 7 day 1, as well as at baseline, blood was sampled. Libraries were prepared by immunoSEQ multiplex PCR; TCRdb keeps only in-frame clonotypes and omits some of them. Among tens of thousands of clones, around 82% were seen once, and the ten largest hold over 3%. Per germline, CDR1 SGHRS and CDR2 YFSETQ. The V gene end was trimmed by 0 bases and the J gene end by 6 bases; junction bases not matched to a gene: 11. The CDR3 loop spans 17 amino acids. Source: CD4+ or CD8+ T cells sorted from blood, taken in a trial of the OX40 agonist ivuxolimab. The chain employs TRBV5-1 and TRBJ2-3; TRBD1 matches 9 bases. This TCR came from an adult with an advanced solid tumor such as melanoma, head and neck, liver or kidney cancer. The CDR3 protein is CASSLAGIGTGPDTQYF. The CDR3 DNA reads as TGCGCCAGCAGCTTGGCCGGGATAGGGACAGGGCCGGATACGCAGTATTTT.